Sequencing of this T cell receptor beta chain was carried out in a study of type 1 and type 2 diabetes patients. Study as a whole: CD4+ or CD8+ T cells were positively selected from PBMCs with microbeads. A total of 15 million to 20 million paired-end reads came from the whole study. Broader study findings: Age and gender were not matched between study groups, possibly biasing interpretation.

V was clipped by 7 bases and J by 4 bases, with 20 bases between them. The V gene's germline CDR1 is SGHTA and CDR2 FQGNSA. This CDR3 comprises 15 residues. With respect to this clonotype: Its antigen is unknown.

PCR was run on genomic DNA. A primer set of 30 forward and 13 reverse primers amplified the CDR3. Each CDR3 protein gets one entry after TCRdb re-called the multiplex PCR reads with MiXCR. The table includes 270,000 or so distinct CDR3 sequences, approximately 50% detected once. Approximately 9.5 milliliters of peripheral blood were collected from each participant. This chain links TRBV7-2 with TRBJ2-7, with D unresolved. Material: peripheral blood mononuclear cells (PBMCs). This clonotype was sampled from a young man with type 2 diabetes. The chain's CDR3 is CASTQFSSQLYEQYF. The DNA for the CDR3 is TGTGCCAGCACACAATTTTCGTCCCAGTTATACGAGCAGTACTTC.